This note documents a single T cell receptor beta chain sequence. These data belong to a study of control samples from healthy donors and cancer patients. V trimming: 4 bases; J trimming: 8 bases; junction bases outside the gene matches: 1. Germline V CDR1 and CDR2: SEHNR, FQNEAQ (reference sequence). The CDR3 loop spans 13 amino acids. Produced via immunoSEQ multiplex PCR; TCRdb's table is partial and in-frame only. The data contain around 150,000 clones, 70% to 90% of them singletons. The clonotype was recovered from a young man in good health. The V gene is TRBV7-9, the J gene TRBJ1-6; the match to TRBD1 covers 8 bases. Input material: blood. CDR3 amino acids: CASSSQGDSPLHF. CDR3 nucleotides: TGTGCCAGCAGCTCACAGGGGGATTCACCCCTCCACTTT.